One T cell receptor (beta chain) is described in this entry. This clonotype turned up a few times. Its cognate antigen has yet to be identified. Base qualities are not at hand, and no much larger clone is one base apart. The data were obtained in a study of blood T cells in healthy people across ages (dated by TCRdb to between 2015 and 2016). General notes on the study: In model experiments, template switching captured roughly one uniquely barcoded TCR beta cDNA molecule for every two T cells. The donors were divided into four age groups: young (average roughly 17 years), middle-aged (around 41), aged (roughly 60) and long-lived (more than 75). Age-related changes in TCR beta repertoire diversity were measured in the study by deep sequencing normalized with unique cDNA molecular identifiers. To avoid experimental bias, donors of different ages were distributed randomly across sequencing lanes. The study analyzed two additional independent replicas of 1 million unique cDNA reads from the same blood draw for two donors, one aged 18 to 30 and one aged 80 or older. The paper as a whole reports these results and caveats: Compared with the aged group, the long-lived group had more naive CD4+ T cells, fewer expanded clones and increased TCR diversity, a pattern suggesting age selection. There was a strong correlation between observed TCR beta diversity and the percentage of naive T cells measured by flow cytometry. Total diversity estimates from one million sequenced T cells were considered lower bounds and underestimates. Because profiling used bulk unsorted PBMCs, naive and antigen-experienced compartments could not be compared conclusively. As age increased, observed TCR beta diversity per million T cells dropped in a roughly linear way, and a significant reduction was already evident by age around 41. Because the CMV infection status of the donors was unknown, age-related changes in expanded clonotypes may potentially have been confounded.

The donors were under 40 Caucasian individuals from Russia, aged about 6 to 100 years, who were systemically healthy. Each donor gave around 9.8 milliliters of peripheral blood, collected into EDTA-treated Vacutainer tubes. Ficoll-Paque density-gradient centrifugation was used to isolate PBMCs, with at least 7 million per sample. Total RNA was extracted from PBMCs with Trizol reagent, with at least 5.5 micrograms obtained per sample. For every donor, flow cytometry on a PBMC aliquot measured the percentage of naive CD45RAhigh/CD27high T cells. Library method: 5' RACE. The instrument given in TCRdb is Illumina HiSeq 2500. The second PCR ran for roughly 7 to 12 cycles and used a J-beta primer mix along with a sample-barcoded 5' primer. Each TCR beta cDNA molecule received a unique molecular identifier from a template-switch 5' adaptor carrying 12 random nucleotides. Each sample yielded at least 3 million CDR3-containing paired-end reads. First-strand cDNA synthesis was performed from all RNA using the Mint cDNA synthesis kit, with priming by a TRBC-specific oligonucleotide. Following uracil-DNA glycosylase treatment, a first 18-cycle PCR with universal primers M1SS and BC2_uni_R was performed on all cDNA. Regarding the original processing steps: Normalization of each sample was performed by random selection of 1 million high-quality reads, each carrying a distinct molecular identifier. Instead of being binned into consensus sequences, reads with shared molecular identifiers were discarded. MiTCR, run with a Q25 quality threshold and the strictest error-elimination algorithm, handled CDR3 identification, clonotype clustering and error correction. Lower-bound total TCR beta diversity was estimated with a nonparametric unseen species model using Euler transformation. The raw public reads went through TCRdb reprocessing: fastp at Q25, MiXCR clone calling, in-frame beta chains kept. Each CDR3 protein appears once, grouped with its most common genes and DNA. The V and J calls reflect TCRdb's pipeline rather than the authors' work. The sample records 1.5 million to 1.8 million distinct CDR3 sequences, under 55% of which are singletons. Approximately 4% of the sample rests with the top ten.

V ends up 5 bases short and J 4 bases short, with an unmatched junction base count of 10. Spanning cysteine to phenylalanine, the CDR3 consists of 16 amino acids. Only CDR3 DNA remains: 48 bases, in frame from the first base. The CDR1 and CDR2 encoded by the germline V gene are MGHDK and SYGVNS. Rearrangement joined TRBV25-1 to TRBJ2-2; a stretch of 7 junction bases matches TRBD2. Sequencing input: blood. The receptor was derived from a woman between 18 and 30 years old in good health. The DNA sequence follows: TGTGCCAGCAGTATCGCTAGCGGAACACTCACCGGGGAGCTGTTTTTT. It encodes CASSIASGTLTGELFF.